This T cell receptor beta chain is drawn from a study of vaccination effects on CD4 cells after COVID-19. About the study: It was two doses of either the BNT162b2 or mRNA-1273 vaccine that participants received.

Prior to sequencing, the ViraFEST assay stimulated PBMC with viral peptide pools, which expanded the antigen-specific CD4+ T cells. Following 10 days of culture, CD4+ T cells were isolated. None of the vaccinated had previously contracted SARS-CoV-2, and their nucleocapsid antibodies tested negative. Half the medium was replaced with IL-2 medium on days 3 and 7. Sequencing was performed with immunoSEQ multiplex PCR; in TCRdb, only in-frame clones are kept and a portion is missing. The repertoire holds tens of thousands of clones, with roughly three quarters as singletons. Remarks on this clone: Antigen: not known.

Germline values: CDR1 LGHDT, CDR2 YNNKEL (reference sequence). The CDR3 contains 13 residues. V lost 0 bases and J 5 bases, leaving 5 bases between the germline ends. Overall study findings and caveats: After vaccination, at late timepoints, clones induced by infection and by vaccine contracted markedly. Healthy vaccinees had only 1 of 255 vaccine-induced clones cross-react with common cold coronaviruses.

J is TRBJ1-5 and V is TRBV3-1 (or the pseudogene TRBV3-2); no definite D call. Material: CD4+ T cells from PBMCs cultured with HCoV-NL63 spike peptides, obtained before COVID-19 vaccination. The receptor comes from a human donor who received a COVID-19 vaccine. CDR3 DNA sequence: TGTGCCAGCAGCCAAGAAAGGGATCAGCCCCAGCATTTT. Protein sequence: CASSQERDQPQHF.